This T cell receptor beta chain was recovered during a study of T-cell reconstitution after alpha-beta-depleted transplantation in children. Study findings and constraints: From newly produced T cells came most of the T-cell counts and diversity one year after transplant. At around two months after transplant, the alpha-beta T cells were reportedly derived from several hundred expanded clones that came from non-depleted graft cells. Surviving recipient T cells and thymic progenitors produced the high day-60 TCRbeta diversity seen in some patients.

This clonotype was seen repeatedly, ten times or more. What it binds is not known. During its preparation, the TCRbeta library received unique molecular identifiers. Each CDR3 protein is one row after TCRdb ran MiXCR on the PCR reads. The sample yields about 830,000 distinct CDR3 sequences, 16% seen once. Looked up from germline, CDR1 is SQVTM and CDR2 is ANQGSEA. V was pared by 4 bases and J by 0 bases, with 11 bases between. The length of the CDR3 is 14 residues. Sequencing used PBMCs, mostly from graft donor cells, obtained 360 days after TCRalphabeta/CD19-depleted stem cell transplant. This clonotype originated in a male patient younger than 18 who had a stem cell transplant for acute lymphoblastic leukemia, so the T cells may come from the graft donor. The chain couples TRBV29-1 to TRBJ2-3; D may be TRBD2 (5 bases). The CDR3 coding sequence is TGCAGCGTTGTCGCGAGCGGCAGCACAGATACGCAGTATTTT. Translation gives CSVVASGSTDTQYF.